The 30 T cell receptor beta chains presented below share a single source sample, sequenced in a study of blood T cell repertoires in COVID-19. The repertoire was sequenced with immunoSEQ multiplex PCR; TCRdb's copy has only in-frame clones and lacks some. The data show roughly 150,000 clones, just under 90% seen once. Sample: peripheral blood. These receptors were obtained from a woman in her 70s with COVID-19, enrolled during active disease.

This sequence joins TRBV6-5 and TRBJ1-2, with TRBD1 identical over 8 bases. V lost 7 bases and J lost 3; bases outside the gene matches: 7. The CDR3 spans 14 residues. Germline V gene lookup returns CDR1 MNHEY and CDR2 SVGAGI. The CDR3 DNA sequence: TGTGCCAGCAATCCCGGGACAGGATACTATGGCTACACCTTC. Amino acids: CASNPGTGYYGYTF.

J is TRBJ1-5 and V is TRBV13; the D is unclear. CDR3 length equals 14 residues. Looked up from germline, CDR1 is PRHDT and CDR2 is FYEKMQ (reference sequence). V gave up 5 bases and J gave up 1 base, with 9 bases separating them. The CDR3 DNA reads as TGTGCCAGCAGCCGAATGAGGAGCAATCAGCCCCAGCATTTT. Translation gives CASSRMRSNQPQHF.

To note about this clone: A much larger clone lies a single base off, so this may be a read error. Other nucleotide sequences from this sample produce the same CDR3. The CDR3 region is CCVGGLGGGETQYF. CDR3 nucleotides: TGCTGCGTTGGGGGCCTGGGGGGGGGAGAGACCCAGTACTTC. The V gene is TRBV29-1, the J gene TRBJ2-5; tentatively, D is TRBD2 (7 bases). The germline V gene has CDR1 SQVTM and CDR2 ANQGSEA. The CDR3 length is 14 residues.

This CDR3 reads CASTAGTGYTF. CDR3 nucleotides: TGTGCCAGCACAGCGGGCACAGGCTACACCTTC. The J gene is TRBJ1-2, the V gene TRBV3-1 (or the pseudogene TRBV3-2); no clear D. The CDR3 covers 11 residues. Trimming left V 7 bases short and J 8 bases short, with 11 bases between. CDR1 and CDR2 (germline): LGHDT, YNNKEL (reference sequence).

The CDR3 nucleotides read TGTGCCAGCAGGAAACAAAGCGGGGGGAACTACAATGAGCAGTTCTTC. It is translated as CASRKQSGGNYNEQFF. This chain uses TRBV5-4 with TRBJ2-1; TRBD2 matches at 9 bases. Germline lookup yields CDR1 SGHNT and CDR2 YYREEE (reference sequence). There are 16 residues in the CDR3. Unmatched junction bases numbered 9, after V lost 5 bases and J lost 3 bases. The whole variable domain, filled in from reference TRBV5-4 and TRBJ2-1, reads ETGVTQSPTHLIKTRGQQVTLRCSSQSGHNTVSWYQQALGQGPQFIFQYYREEENGRGNFPPRFSGLQFPNYSSELNVNALELDDSALYLCASRKQSGGNYNEQFFGPGTRLTVL.

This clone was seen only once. CDR3 bases: TGTGCCAGCAGTCGACAGGGCTACGAGCAGTACTTC. The encoded protein is CASSRQGYEQYF. The chain is built from TRBV3-1 (or the pseudogene TRBV3-2) and TRBJ2-7; TRBD1 agrees at 7 bases. The CDR3 covers 12 residues. Germline V lookup: CDR1 LGHDT, CDR2 YNNKEL (reference sequence). V shed 6 bases, J shed 3 bases, and the junction held 2 bases outside the gene matches.

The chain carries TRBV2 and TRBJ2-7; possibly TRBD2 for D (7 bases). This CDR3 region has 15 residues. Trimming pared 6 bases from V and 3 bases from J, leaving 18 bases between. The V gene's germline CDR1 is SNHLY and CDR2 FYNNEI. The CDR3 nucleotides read TGTGCCAGCAGAAGGAATATGAGGGGGGGCTACGAGCAGTACTTC. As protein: CASRRNMRGGYEQYF.

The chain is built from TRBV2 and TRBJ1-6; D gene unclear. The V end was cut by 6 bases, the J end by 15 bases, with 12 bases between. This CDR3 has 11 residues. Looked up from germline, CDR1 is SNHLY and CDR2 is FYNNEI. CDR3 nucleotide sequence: TGTGCCAGCAGATATACCGGGATCCTCCACTTT. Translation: CASRYTGILHF.

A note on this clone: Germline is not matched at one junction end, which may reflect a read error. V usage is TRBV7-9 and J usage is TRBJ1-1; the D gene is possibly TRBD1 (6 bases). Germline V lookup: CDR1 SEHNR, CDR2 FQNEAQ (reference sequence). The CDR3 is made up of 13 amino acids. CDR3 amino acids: CASSPLRDTEALF. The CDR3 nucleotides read TGTGCCAGCAGCCCCCTCCGGGACACTGAAGCTCTCTTT.

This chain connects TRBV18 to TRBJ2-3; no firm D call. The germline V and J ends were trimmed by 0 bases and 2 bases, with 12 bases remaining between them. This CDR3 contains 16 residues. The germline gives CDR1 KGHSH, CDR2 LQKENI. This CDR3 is CASSPPIGGLTDTQYF. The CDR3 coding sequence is TGTGCCAGCTCACCACCGATAGGCGGCCTCACAGATACGCAGTATTTT.

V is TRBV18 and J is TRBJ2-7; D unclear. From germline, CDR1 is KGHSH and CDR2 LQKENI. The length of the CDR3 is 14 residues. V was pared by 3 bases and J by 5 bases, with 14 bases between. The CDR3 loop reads CASSPPLFVHEQYF. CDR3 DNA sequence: TGTGCCAGCTCACCCCCCTTATTCGTCCACGAGCAGTACTTC.

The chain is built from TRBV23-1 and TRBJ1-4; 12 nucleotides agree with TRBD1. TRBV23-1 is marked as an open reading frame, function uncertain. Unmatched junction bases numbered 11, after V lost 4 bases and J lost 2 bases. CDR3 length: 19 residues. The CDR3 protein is CASSRDRDRGLSTNEKLFF. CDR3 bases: TGCGCCAGCAGTCGAGACCGGGACAGGGGGCTTAGCACTAATGAAAAACTGTTTTTT.

The CDR3 DNA sequence: TGTGCCAGTCAGGGGGTTGGCTATGGCTACACCTTC. Protein: CASQGVGYGYTF. V is TRBV2 and J is TRBJ1-2; 7 bases agree with TRBD1. Germline-derived CDR1 and CDR2 are SNHLY and FYNNEI. CDR3 length equals 12 residues. J lost 4 bases, V lost 9 bases, and 5 bases had no gene match.

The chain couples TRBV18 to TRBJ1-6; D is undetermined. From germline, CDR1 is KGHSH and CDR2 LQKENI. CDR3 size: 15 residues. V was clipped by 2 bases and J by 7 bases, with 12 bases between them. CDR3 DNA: TGTGCCAGCTCACCAACGGCGGGGAGGAATTCACCCCTCCACTTT. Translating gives CASSPTAGRNSPLHF.

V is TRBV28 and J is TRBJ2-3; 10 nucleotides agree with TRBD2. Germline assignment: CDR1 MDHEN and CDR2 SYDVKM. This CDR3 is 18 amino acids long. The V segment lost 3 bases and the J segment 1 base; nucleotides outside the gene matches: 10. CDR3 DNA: TGTGCCAGCAGTTTCCCGTCTAGCGGGGGTATTCGCACAGATACGCAGTATTTT. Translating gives CASSFPSSGGIRTDTQYF.

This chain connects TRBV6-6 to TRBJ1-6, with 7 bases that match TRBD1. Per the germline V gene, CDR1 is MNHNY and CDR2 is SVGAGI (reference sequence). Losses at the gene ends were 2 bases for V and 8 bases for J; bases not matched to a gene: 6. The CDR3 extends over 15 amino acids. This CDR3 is CASSYGSDRDSPLHF. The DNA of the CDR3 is TGTGCCAGCAGTTACGGGAGCGACAGGGATTCACCCCTCCACTTT.

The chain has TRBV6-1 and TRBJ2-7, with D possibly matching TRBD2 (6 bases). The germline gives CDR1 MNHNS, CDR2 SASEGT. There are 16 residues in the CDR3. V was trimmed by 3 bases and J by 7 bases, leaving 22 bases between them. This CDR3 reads CASSDRLAGSLSEQYF. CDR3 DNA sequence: TGTGCCAGCAGTGACCGCCTCGCGGGGTCATTATCGGAGCAGTACTTC.

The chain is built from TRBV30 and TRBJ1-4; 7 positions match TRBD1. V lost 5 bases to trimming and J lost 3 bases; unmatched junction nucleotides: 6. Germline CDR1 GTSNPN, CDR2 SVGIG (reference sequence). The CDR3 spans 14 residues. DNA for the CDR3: TGTGCCTGGGGGGGCGGGACAGCTAATGAAAAACTGTTTTTT. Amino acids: CAWGGGTANEKLFF. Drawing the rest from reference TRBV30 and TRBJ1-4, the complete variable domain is SQTIHQWPATLVQPVGSPLSLECTVEGTSNPNLYWYRQAAGRGLQLLFYSVGIGQISSEVPQNLSASRPQDRQFILSSKKLLLSDSGFYLCAWGGGTANEKLFFGSGTQLSVL.

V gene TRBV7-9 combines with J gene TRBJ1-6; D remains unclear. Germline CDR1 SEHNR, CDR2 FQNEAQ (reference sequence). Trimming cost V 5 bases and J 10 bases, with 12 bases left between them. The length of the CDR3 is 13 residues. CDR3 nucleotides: TGTGCCAGCAGCCCGGATTCAGGCTCACCCCTCCACTTT. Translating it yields CASSPDSGSPLHF. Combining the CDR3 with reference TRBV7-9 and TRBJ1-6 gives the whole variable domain DTGVSQNPRHKITKRGQNVTFRCDPISEHNRLYWYRQTLGQGPEFLTYFQNEAQLEKSRLLSDRFSAERPKGSFSTLEIQRTEQGDSAMYLCASSPDSGSPLHFGNGTRLTVT.

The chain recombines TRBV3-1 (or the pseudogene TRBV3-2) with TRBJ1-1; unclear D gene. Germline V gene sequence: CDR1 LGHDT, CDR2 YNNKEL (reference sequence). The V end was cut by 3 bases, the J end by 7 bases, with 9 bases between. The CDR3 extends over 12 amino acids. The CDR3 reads CASSHSGIEAFF. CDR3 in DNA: TGTGCCAGCAGCCACTCGGGAATTGAAGCTTTCTTT.

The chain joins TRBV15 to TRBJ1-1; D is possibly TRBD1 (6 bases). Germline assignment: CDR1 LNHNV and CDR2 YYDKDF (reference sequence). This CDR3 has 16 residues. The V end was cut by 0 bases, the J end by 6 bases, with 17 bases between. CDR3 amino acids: CATSRDEGVPGAEAFF. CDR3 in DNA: TGTGCCACCAGCAGAGATGAGGGGGTGCCAGGGGCTGAAGCTTTCTTT. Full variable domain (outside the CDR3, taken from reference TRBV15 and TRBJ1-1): DAMVIQNPRYQVTQFGKPVTLSCSQTLNHNVMYWYQQKSSQAPKLLFHYYDKDFNNEADTPDNFQSRRPNTSFCFLDIRSPGLGDTAMYLCATSRDEGVPGAEAFFGQGTRLTVV.

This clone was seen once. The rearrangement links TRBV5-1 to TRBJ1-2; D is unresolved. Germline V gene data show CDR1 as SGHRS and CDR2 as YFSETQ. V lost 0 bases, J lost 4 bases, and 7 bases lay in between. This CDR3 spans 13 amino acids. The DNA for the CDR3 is TGCGCCAGCAGCTTGGGGCAGTCCTATGGCTACACCTTC. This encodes CASSLGQSYGYTF.

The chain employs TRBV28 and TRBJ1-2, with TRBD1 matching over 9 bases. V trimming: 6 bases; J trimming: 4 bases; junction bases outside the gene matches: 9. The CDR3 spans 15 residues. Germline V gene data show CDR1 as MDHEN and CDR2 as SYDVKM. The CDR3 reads CASSEGQGSGYGYTF. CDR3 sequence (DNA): TGTGCCAGCAGCGAGGGACAGGGCTCAGGCTATGGCTACACCTTC.

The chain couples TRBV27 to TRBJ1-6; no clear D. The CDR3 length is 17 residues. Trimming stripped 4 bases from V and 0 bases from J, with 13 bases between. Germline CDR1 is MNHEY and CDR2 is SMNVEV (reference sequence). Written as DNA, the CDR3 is TGTGCCAGCAGTTCTTCTCCGGGGAGCTCCTATAATTCACCCCTCCACTTT. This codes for CASSSSPGSSYNSPLHF.

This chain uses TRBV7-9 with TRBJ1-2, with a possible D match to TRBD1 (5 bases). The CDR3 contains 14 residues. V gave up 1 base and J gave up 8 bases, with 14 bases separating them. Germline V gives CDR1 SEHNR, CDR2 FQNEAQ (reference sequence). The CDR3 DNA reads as TGTGCCAGCAGCTTAGGTGGCAGGGCGTCGGGCTACACCTTC. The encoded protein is CASSLGGRASGYTF.

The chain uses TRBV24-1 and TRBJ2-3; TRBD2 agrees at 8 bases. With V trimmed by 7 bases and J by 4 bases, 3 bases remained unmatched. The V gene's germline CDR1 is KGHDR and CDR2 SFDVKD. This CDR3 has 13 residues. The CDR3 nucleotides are TGTGCCACCAGAGGACTAGCCCCAGATACGCAGTATTTT. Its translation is CATRGLAPDTQYF.

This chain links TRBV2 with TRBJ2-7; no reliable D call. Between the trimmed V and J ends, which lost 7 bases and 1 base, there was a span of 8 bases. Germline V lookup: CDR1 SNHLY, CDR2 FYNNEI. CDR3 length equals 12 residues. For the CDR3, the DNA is TGTGCCAGCACCCGGTCTTCCTACGAGCAGTACTTC. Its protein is CASTRSSYEQYF.

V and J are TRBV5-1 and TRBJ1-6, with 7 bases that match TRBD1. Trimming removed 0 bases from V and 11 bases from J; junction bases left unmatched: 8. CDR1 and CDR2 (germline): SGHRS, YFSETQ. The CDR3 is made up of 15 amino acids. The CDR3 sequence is CASSLALQGITPLHF. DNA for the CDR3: TGCGCCAGCAGCTTGGCCCTACAGGGGATCACACCCCTCCACTTT.

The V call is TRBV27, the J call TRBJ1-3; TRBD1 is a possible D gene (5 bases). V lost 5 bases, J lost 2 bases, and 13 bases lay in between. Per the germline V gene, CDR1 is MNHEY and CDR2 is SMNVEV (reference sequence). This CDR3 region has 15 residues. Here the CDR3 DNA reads TGTGCCAGCAGTCCCTCGGGCAGGGCTGGAAACACCATATATTTT. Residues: CASSPSGRAGNTIYF.

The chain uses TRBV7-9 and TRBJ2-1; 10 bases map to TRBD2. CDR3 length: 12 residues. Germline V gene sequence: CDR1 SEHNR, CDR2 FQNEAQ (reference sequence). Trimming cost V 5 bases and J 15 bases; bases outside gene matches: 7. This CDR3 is CASSPSGGARFF. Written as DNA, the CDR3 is TGTGCCAGCAGCCCAAGCGGGGGGGCTCGGTTCTTC.